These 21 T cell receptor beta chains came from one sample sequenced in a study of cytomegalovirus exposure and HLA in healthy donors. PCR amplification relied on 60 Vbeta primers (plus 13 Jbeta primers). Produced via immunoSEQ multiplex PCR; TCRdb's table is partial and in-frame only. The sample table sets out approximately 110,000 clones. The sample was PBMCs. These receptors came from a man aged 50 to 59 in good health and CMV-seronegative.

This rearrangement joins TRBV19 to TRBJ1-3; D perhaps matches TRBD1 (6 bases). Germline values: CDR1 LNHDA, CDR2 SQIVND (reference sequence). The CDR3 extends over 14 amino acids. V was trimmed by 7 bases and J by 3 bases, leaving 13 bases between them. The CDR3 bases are TGTGCCAGTACCGACAAGGACAGTGGAAACACCATATATTTT. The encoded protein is CASTDKDSGNTIYF.

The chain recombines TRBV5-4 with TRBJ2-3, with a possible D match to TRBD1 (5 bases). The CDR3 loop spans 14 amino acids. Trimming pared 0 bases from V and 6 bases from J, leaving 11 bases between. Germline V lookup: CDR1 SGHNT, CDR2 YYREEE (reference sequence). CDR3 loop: CASSLGQTGDTQYF. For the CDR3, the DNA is TGTGCCAGCAGCTTGGGACAGACTGGGGATACGCAGTATTTT.

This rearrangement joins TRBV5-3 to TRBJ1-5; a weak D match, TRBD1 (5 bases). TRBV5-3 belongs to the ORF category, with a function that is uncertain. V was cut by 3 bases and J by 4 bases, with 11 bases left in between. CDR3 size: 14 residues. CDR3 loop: CARSSGTPNQPQHF. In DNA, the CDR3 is TGTGCCAGAAGCTCCGGGACTCCAAATCAGCCCCAGCATTTT.

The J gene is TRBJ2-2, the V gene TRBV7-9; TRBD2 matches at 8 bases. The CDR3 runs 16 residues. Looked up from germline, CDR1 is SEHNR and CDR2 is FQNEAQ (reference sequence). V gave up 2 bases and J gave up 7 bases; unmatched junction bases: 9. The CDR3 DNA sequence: TGTGCCAGCAGCTTATCGGGAGGGCCATCTAACGGGGAGCTGTTTTTT. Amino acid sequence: CASSLSGGPSNGELFF.

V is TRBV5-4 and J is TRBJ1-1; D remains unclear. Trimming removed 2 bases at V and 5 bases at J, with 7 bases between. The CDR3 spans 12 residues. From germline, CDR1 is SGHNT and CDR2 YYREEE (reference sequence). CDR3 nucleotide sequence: TGTGCCAGCAGCTTACGGGGTACTGAAGCTTTCTTT. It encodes CASSLRGTEAFF.

The CDR3 spells CASSSATGEQYF. Here the CDR3 DNA reads TGTGCCAGCAGTTCCGCCACGGGCGAGCAGTACTTC. This rearrangement joins TRBV6-5 to TRBJ2-7; D uncertain. The CDR3 length is 12 residues. V gave up 4 bases and J gave up 6 bases, with 10 bases separating them. Germline values: CDR1 MNHEY, CDR2 SVGAGI.

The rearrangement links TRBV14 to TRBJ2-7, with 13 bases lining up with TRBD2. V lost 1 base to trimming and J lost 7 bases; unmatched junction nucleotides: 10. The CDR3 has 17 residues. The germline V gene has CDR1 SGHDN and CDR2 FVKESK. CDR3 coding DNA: TGTGCCAGCAGCCAAGGTACGGGACTAGCGGGACTTCGAGAGCAGTACTTC. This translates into CASSQGTGLAGLREQYF.

The CDR3 protein is CASSVSGGYSTDTQYF. The CDR3 nucleotides are TGTGCCAGCAGCGTTAGCGGGGGATATAGCACAGATACGCAGTATTTT. The chain joins TRBV9 to TRBJ2-3, with TRBD2 matching over 9 bases. This CDR3 spans 16 amino acids. Germline values: CDR1 SGDLS, CDR2 YYNGEE. The junction had 4 bases not matched to a gene; V was cut back by 2 bases and J by 0 bases. Variable domain in full (rest from reference TRBV9 and TRBJ2-3): DSGVTQTPKHLITATGQRVTLRCSPRSGDLSVYWYQQSLDQGLQFLIQYYNGEERAKGNILERFSAQQFPDLHSELNLSSLELGDSALYFCASSVSGGYSTDTQYFGPGTRLTVL.

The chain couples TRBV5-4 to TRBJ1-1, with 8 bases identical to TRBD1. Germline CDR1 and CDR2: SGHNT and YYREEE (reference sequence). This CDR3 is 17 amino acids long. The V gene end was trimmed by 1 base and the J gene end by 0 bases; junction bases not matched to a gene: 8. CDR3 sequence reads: CASSLYRDRLMNTEAFF. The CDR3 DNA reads TGTGCCAGCAGCTTGTATCGGGACAGGCTTATGAACACTGAAGCTTTCTTT. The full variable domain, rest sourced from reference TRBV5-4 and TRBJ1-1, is ETGVTQSPTHLIKTRGQQVTLRCSSQSGHNTVSWYQQALGQGPQFIFQYYREEENGRGNFPPRFSGLQFPNYSSELNVNALELDDSALYLCASSLYRDRLMNTEAFFGQGTRLTVV.

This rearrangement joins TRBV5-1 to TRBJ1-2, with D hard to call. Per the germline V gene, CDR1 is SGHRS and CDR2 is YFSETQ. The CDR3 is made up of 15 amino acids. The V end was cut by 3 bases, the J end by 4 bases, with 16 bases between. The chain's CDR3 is CASSYTPGARYGYTF. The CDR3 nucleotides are TGCGCCAGCAGCTACACCCCGGGAGCCCGCTATGGCTACACCTTC.

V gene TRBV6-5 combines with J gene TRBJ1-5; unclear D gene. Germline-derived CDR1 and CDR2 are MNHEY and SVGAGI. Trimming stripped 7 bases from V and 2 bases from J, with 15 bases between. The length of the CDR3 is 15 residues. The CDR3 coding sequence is TGTGCCAGCACCCCGGACCGGGAAGGCAATCAGCCCCAGCATTTT. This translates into CASTPDREGNQPQHF.

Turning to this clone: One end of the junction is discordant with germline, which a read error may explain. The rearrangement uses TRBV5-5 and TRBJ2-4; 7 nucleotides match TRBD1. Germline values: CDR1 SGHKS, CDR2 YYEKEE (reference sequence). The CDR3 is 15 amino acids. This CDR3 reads CASTLTGLTKNIQYF. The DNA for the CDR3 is TGTGCCAGCACCTTGACAGGGTTGACCAAAAACATTCAGTACTTC.

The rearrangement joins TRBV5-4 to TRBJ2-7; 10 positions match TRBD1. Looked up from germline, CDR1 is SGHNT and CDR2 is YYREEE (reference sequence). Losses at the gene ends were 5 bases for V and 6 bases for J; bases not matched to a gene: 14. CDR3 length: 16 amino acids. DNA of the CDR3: TGTGCCAGCAGATCCGCCGGGACAGGGGTGGGGGGCGAGCAGTACTTC. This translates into CASRSAGTGVGGEQYF.

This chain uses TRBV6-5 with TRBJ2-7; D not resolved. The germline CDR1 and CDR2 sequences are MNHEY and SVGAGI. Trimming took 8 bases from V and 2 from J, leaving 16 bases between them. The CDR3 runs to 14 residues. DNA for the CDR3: TGTGCCAGCTCCCAGAGAGACGGAGCCTACGAGCAGTACTTC. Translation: CASSQRDGAYEQYF.

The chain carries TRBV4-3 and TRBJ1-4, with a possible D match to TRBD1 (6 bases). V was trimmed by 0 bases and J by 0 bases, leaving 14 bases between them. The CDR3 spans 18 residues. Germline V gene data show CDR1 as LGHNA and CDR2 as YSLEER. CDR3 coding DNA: TGCGCCAGCAGCCAAGATCCGACAGGTGGAACAACTAATGAAAAACTGTTTTTT. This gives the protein CASSQDPTGGTTNEKLFF.

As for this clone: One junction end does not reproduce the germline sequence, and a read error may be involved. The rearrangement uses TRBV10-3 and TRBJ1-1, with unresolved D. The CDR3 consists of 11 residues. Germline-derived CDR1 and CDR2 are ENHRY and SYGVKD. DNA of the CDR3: TGTGCCATCAGTGGCGGGGAGTGGATCTCGTTT. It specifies CAISGGEWISF.

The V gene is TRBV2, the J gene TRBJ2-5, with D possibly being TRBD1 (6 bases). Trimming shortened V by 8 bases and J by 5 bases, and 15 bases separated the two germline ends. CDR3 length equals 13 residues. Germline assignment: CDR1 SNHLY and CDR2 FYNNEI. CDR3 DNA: TGTGCCAGCGGGCCAGGGGTGGGGGAGACCCAGTACTTC. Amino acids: CASGPGVGETQYF.

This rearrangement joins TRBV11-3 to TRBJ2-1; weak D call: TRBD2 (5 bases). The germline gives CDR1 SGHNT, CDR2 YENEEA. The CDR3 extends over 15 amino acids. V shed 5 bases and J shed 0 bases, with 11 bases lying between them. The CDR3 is CASSVDFASYNEQFF. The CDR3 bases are TGTGCCAGCAGCGTGGACTTCGCCTCCTACAATGAGCAGTTCTTC.

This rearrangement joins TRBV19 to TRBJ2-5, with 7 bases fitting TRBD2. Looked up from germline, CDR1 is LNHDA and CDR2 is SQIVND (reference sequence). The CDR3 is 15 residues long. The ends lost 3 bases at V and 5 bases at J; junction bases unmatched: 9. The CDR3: CASSIRQVRGETQYF. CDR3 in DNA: TGTGCCAGTAGTATCAGGCAGGTGCGGGGGGAGACCCAGTACTTC.

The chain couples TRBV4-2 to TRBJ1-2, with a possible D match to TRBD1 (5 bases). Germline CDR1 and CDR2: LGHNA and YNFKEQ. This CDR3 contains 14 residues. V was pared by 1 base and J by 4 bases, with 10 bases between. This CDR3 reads CASSQGAGAYGYTF. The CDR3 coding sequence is TGTGCCAGCAGCCAAGGCGCTGGGGCCTATGGCTACACCTTC.

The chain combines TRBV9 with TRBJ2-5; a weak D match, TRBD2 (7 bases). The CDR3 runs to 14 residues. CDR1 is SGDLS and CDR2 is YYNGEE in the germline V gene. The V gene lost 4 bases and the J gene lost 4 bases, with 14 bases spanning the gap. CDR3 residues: CASSPNGGAETQYF. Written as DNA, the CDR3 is TGTGCCAGCAGCCCGAATGGGGGGGCAGAGACCCAGTACTTC. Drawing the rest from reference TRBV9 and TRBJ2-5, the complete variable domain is DSGVTQTPKHLITATGQRVTLRCSPRSGDLSVYWYQQSLDQGLQFLIQYYNGEERAKGNILERFSAQQFPDLHSELNLSSLELGDSALYFCASSPNGGAETQYFGPGTRLLVL.